This T cell receptor beta chain was retrieved from a study of T-cell reconstitution after alpha-beta-depleted transplantation in children. The CDR3 is 16 amino acids. CDR1 is SGHRS, CDR2 YFSETQ, per germline. V was pared by 1 base and J by 3 bases, with 17 bases between. There are many counts of this clonotype. TCRbeta library preparation incorporated unique molecular identifiers. TCRdb redid the calling of the PCR reads with MiXCR, one entry per CDR3 protein. The profile covers roughly 180,000 distinct CDR3 sequences, with roughly 15% appearing a single time and approximately 13% taken by the ten largest.

The material was PBMCs from the stem cell graft donor, obtained from the stem cell graft. The V and J genes are TRBV5-1 and TRBJ2-7, with a weak D call TRBD2 (6 bases). This clonotype was sampled from a human donor who donated a stem cell graft to a child with acute lymphoblastic leukemia. The CDR3 sequence: CASSLLPGDGGYEQYF. The DNA for the CDR3 is TGCGCCAGCAGCTTGCTCCCGGGGGATGGAGGCTACGAGCAGTACTTC. Based on the CDR3 plus reference TRBV5-1 and TRBJ2-7, the full variable domain is KAGVTQTPRYLIKTRGQQVTLSCSPISGHRSVSWYQQTPGQGLQFLFEYFSETQRNKGNFPGRFSGRQFSNSRSEMNVSTLELGDSALYLCASSLLPGDGGYEQYFGPGTRLTVT.